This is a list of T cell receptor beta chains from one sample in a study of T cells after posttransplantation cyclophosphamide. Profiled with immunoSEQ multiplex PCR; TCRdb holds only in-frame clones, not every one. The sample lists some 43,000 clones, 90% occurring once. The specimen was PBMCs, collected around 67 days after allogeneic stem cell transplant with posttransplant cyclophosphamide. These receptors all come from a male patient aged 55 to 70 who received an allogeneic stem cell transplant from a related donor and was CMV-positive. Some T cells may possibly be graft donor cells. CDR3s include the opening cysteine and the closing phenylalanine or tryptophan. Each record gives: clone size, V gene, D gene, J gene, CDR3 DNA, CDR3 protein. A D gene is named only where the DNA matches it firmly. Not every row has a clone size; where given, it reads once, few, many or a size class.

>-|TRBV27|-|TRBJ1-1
TGTGCCAGCAGTTTATCAATGGGGGCTCCCACTGAAGCTTTCTTT
CASSLSMGAPTEAFF
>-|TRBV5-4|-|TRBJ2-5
TGTGCCAGCAGCTTGGTGGAGAGACAGACCCAGTACTTC
CASSLVERQTQYF
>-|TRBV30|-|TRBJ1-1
TGTGCCTGGAGTGTGGGAGGTGAAGCTTTCTTT
CAWSVGGEAFF
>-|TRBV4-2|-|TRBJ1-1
TGTGCCAGCAGCCAAGGGGGCCCTGAGAGGACTGAAGCTTTCTTT
CASSQGGPERTEAFF
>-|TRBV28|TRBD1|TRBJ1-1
TGTGCCAGCAGTGCCCCCGGGACAGGGAACACTGAAGCTTTCTTT
CASSAPGTGNTEAFF
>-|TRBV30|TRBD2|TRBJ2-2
TGTGCCTGGAGTGTACCCGGGGGGGCCCCTTACACCGGGAAGCTGTTTTTT
CAWSVPGGAPYTGKLFF
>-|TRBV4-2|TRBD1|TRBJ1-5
TGTGCCAGCAGCCAAGATTGGCAGGGGGCGCAAATGGGACTGCCCCAGCATTTT
CASSQDWQGAQMGLPQHF
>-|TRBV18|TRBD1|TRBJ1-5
TGTGCCAGCTCACTGGGGACAGGCTCCAATCAGCCCCAGCATTTT
CASSLGTGSNQPQHF
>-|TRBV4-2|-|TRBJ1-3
TGTGCCAGCAGCCAAGATGGGCAGGGAAACACCATATATTTT
CASSQDGQGNTIYF
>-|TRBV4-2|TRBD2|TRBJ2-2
TGTGCCAGCAGCCGCGGACTAGCGGGGGAGAACACCGGGGAGCTGTTTTTT
CASSRGLAGENTGELFF
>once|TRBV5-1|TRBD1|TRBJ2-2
TGCGCCAGCAGCTTAATGACAGGGGACACCGGGGAGCTGTTTTTT
CASSLMTGDTGELFF
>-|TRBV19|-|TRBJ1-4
TGTGCCAGTAGTCCGGGGGAAGTAGAAAAACTGTTTTTT
CASSPGEVEKLFF
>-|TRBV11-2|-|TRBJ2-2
TGTGCCAGCAGCTCCTCCGGGACTCACCGTCCCGCGGAGCTGTTTTTT
CASSSSGTHRPAELFF
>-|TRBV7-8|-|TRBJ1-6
TGTGCCAGCAGCTTAGACCCGGCGGTCGGCTCGAACTCCCCCCTCCACTTT
CASSLDPAVGSNSPLHF
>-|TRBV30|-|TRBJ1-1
TGTGCCTGGAAGGTATGGGAGGGAACTGAAGCTTTCTTT
CAWKVWEGTEAFF
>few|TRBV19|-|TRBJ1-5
TGTGCCAGTAGACGAGCACAGGGCAGCGGCGGCAATCAGCCCCAGCATTTT
CASRRAQGSGGNQPQHF
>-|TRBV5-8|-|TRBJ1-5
TGTGCCAGCAGCTTGGATCCGGGGGGGGTGGGTCAGCCCCAGCATTTT
CASSLDPGGVGQPQHF
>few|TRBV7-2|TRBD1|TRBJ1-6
TGTGCCAGCAGCGGTTTCCCGGGACAGGGATTTTCACCCCTCCACTTT
CASSGFPGQGFSPLHF
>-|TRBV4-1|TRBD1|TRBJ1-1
TGCGCCAGCAGCCAAATAAGGGGGCTCAGCACTGAAGCTTTCTTT
CASSQIRGLSTEAFF
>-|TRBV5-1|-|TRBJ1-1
TGCGCCAGCAGCTTCGGGAACACTGAAGCTTTCTTT
CASSFGNTEAFF
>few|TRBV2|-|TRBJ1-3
TGTGCCAGGGGGGTCCGGAGGGACACCATATATTTT
CARGVRRDTIYF
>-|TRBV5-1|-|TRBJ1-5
TGCGCCAGCAGCTCAGGGGATAGCAATCAGCCCCAGCATTTT
CASSSGDSNQPQHF
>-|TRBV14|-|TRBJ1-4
TGTGCCAGCAGCCAACAACTTGCAACTAATGAAAAACTGTTTTTT
CASSQQLATNEKLFF
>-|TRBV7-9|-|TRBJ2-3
TGTGCCAGCAGCTTGGAGGGTAAATTATCAGATACGCAGTATTTT
CASSLEGKLSDTQYF
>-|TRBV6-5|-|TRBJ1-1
TGTGCCACCCTCGGTGAGGGCTGGAACACTGAAGCTTTCTTT
CATLGEGWNTEAFF
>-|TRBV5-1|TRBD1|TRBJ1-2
TGCGCCAGCAGCCCCGGGACAGGGGGCGCGGGTGGCTACACCTTC
CASSPGTGGAGGYTF
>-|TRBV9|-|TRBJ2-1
TGTGCCAGCAGCACCCGGGACTGGGCGTACAATGAGCAGTTCTTC
CASSTRDWAYNEQFF
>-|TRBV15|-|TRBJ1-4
TGTGCCACCAGCATCCAGGGAGGCTACGCTAATGAAAAACTGTTTTTT
CATSIQGGYANEKLFF
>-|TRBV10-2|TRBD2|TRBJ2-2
TGCGCCAGCAGCTCTAGCGGGGGGGCTGCCGGGGAGCTGTTTTTT
CASSSSGGAAGELFF